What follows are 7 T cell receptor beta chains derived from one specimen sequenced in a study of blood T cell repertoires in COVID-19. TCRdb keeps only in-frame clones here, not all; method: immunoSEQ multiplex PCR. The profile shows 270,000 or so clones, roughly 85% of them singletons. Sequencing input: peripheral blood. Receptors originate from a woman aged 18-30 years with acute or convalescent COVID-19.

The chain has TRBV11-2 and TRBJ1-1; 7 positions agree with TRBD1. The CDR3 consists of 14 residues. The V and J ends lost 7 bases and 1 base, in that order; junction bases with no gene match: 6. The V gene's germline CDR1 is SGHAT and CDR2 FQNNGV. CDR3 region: CASTIGTANTEAFF. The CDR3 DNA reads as TGTGCCAGCACCATAGGGACAGCGAACACTGAAGCTTTCTTT.

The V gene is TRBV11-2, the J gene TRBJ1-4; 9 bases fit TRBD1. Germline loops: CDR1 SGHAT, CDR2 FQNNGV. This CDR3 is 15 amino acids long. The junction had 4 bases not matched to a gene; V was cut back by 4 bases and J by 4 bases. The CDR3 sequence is CASSSTGGNNEKLFF. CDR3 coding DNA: TGTGCCAGCAGCTCAACAGGGGGCAATAATGAAAAACTGTTTTTT.

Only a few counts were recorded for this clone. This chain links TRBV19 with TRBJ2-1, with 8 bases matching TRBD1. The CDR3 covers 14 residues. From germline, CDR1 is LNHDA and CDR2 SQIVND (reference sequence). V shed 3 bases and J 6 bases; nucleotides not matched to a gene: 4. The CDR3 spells CASSIGQGPNEQFF. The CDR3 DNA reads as TGTGCCAGTAGTATTGGACAGGGTCCCAATGAGCAGTTCTTC.

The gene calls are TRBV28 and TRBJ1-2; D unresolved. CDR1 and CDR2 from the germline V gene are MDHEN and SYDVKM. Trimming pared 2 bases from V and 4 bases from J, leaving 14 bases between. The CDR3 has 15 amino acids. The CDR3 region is CASSLGRGIGYGYTF. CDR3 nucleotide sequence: TGTGCCAGCAGTTTAGGTCGGGGTATCGGCTATGGCTACACCTTC.

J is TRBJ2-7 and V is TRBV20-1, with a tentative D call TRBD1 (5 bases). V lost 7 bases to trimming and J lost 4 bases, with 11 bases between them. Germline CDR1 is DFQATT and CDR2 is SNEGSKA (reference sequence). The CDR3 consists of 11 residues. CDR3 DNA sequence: TGCAGTGGTCTCAGGGCGTACGAGCAGTACTTC. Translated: CSGLRAYEQYF.

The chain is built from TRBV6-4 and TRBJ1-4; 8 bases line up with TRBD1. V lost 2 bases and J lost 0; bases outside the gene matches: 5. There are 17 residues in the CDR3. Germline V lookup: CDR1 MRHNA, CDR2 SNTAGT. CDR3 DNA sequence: TGTGCCAGCAGTGACCCTAAGGACAGGGCAACTAATGAAAAACTGTTTTTT. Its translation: CASSDPKDRATNEKLFF.

CDR3 sequence: CASRPPGQGFPYEQYF. CDR3 coding DNA: TGTGCCAGCAGGCCGCCAGGACAGGGTTTCCCCTACGAGCAGTACTTC. J is TRBJ2-7 and V is TRBV28; TRBD1 aligns across 8 bases. V dropped 6 bases and J dropped 2; count of bases not matched to a gene: 12. The CDR3 is 16 residues long. Germline V gives CDR1 MDHEN, CDR2 SYDVKM. Together with reference TRBV28 and TRBJ2-7, the CDR3 gives the full variable domain: DVKVTQSSRYLVKRTGEKVFLECVQDMDHENMFWYRQDPGLGLRLIYFSYDVKMKEKGDIPEGYSVSREKKERFSLILESASTNQTSMYLCASRPPGQGFPYEQYFGPGTRLTVT.